Listed here are 22 T cell receptor beta chains from one sample, sequenced in a study of cytomegalovirus exposure and HLA in healthy donors. PCR involved 60 Vbeta and 13 Jbeta primers. The method was immunoSEQ multiplex PCR; TCRdb's version includes in-frame clones alone and lacks a portion of them. The sample has around 71,000 clones, and its top ten clones hold approximately 1.7%. Material for sequencing was PBMCs. These receptors came from a woman aged 25 to 39 in good health and CMV-seronegative.

The chain recombines TRBV2 with TRBJ1-5; 8 bases are a match to TRBD1. This CDR3 comprises 12 residues. Germline trimming cut 7 bases from V and 4 bases from J; bases unmatched to any gene: 0. Looked up from germline, CDR1 is SNHLY and CDR2 is FYNNEI. The CDR3 spells CASNRGNQPQHF. CDR3 nucleotides: TGTGCCAGCAACAGGGGGAATCAGCCCCAGCATTTT. Based on the CDR3 plus reference TRBV2 and TRBJ1-5, the full variable domain is EPEVTQTPSHQVTQMGQEVILRCVPISNHLYFYWYRQILGQKVEFLVSFYNNEISEKSEIFDDQFSVERPDGSNFTLKIRSTKLEDSAMYFCASNRGNQPQHFGDGTRLSIL.

V is TRBV6-6 and J is TRBJ1-2; D ambiguous. V lost 0 bases and J lost 3, with 11 bases in between. CDR1 and CDR2 (germline): MNHNY, SVGAGI (reference sequence). The CDR3 consists of 15 residues. The CDR3 bases are TGTGCCAGCAGTTACTCAACAGTTGTCTACTATGGCTACACCTTC. The encoded protein is CASSYSTVVYYGYTF.

The chain is built from TRBV11-2 and TRBJ2-7; a weak D match, TRBD2 (5 bases). Trimming cost V 5 bases and J 0 bases, with 14 bases left between them. The germline CDR1 and CDR2 sequences are SGHAT and FQNNGV. CDR3 length: 15 residues. The CDR3 loop reads CASSLESGGSYEQYF. The CDR3 coding sequence is TGTGCCAGCAGCCTGGAAAGCGGCGGCTCCTACGAGCAGTACTTC.

The chain employs TRBV6-5 and TRBJ2-1; D might be TRBD1 (6 bases). Germline V gives CDR1 MNHEY, CDR2 SVGAGI. Between the trimmed V and J ends, which lost 2 bases and 7 bases, there was a span of 15 bases. The CDR3 contains 15 residues. The CDR3 region is CASSYDHRGGNEQFF. CDR3 sequence (DNA): TGTGCCAGCAGTTACGATCACAGAGGGGGAAATGAGCAGTTCTTC.

The chain has TRBV18 and TRBJ2-2; TRBD1 matches at 8 bases. CDR3 length: 15 residues. Germline V lookup: CDR1 KGHSH, CDR2 LQKENI. Germline trimming cut 2 bases from V and 3 bases from J; bases unmatched to any gene: 2. The CDR3 region is CASSPDRGYTGELFF. The CDR3 nucleotides read TGTGCCAGCTCACCAGACAGGGGTTACACCGGGGAGCTGTTTTTT.

CDR3 loop: CASSPLDTEETQYF. The CDR3 region has the DNA TGTGCCAGCTCACCACTGGACACCGAAGAGACCCAGTACTTC. The chain uses TRBV18 and TRBJ2-5; tentative D call: TRBD1 (5 bases). The CDR3 contains 14 residues. V lost 1 base, J lost 3 bases, and 9 bases lay in between. Germline loops: CDR1 KGHSH, CDR2 LQKENI.

The chain recombines TRBV4-2 with TRBJ2-7, with D perhaps TRBD2 (6 bases). This CDR3 has 15 residues. CDR1 and CDR2 (germline): LGHNA, YNFKEQ. V was cut by 0 bases and J by 0 bases, with 9 bases left in between. CDR3 sequence reads: CASSQEWRDSYEQYF. Here the CDR3 DNA reads TGTGCCAGCAGCCAAGAATGGCGGGACTCCTACGAGCAGTACTTC.

The V gene is TRBV28, the J gene TRBJ1-1, with a tentative D call TRBD1 (6 bases). The CDR3 runs 14 residues. Germline CDR1 is MDHEN and CDR2 is SYDVKM. Trimming took 5 bases from V and 2 from J, leaving 12 bases between them. CDR3 bases: TGTGCCAGCAGTATAACAGGGATCAACACTGAAGCTTTCTTT. Encoded protein: CASSITGINTEAFF.

The CDR3 here is CASRGQQNNQPQHF. DNA for the CDR3: TGTGCCAGCAGAGGACAGCAGAACAATCAGCCCCAGCATTTT. The chain has TRBV6-6 and TRBJ1-5; TRBD1 might be the D (6 bases). Trimming stripped 6 bases from V and 3 bases from J, with 12 bases between. Germline V CDR1 and CDR2: MNHNY, SVGAGI (reference sequence). This CDR3 spans 14 amino acids.

This sequence joins TRBV6-6 and TRBJ1-1; 9 bases match TRBD1. The trim removed 7 bases at V and 1 base at J, leaving 4 bases unmatched. CDR1 MNHNY and CDR2 SVGAGI come from the germline V gene (reference sequence). CDR3 length: 14 residues. CDR3: CASIPGQGNTEAFF. For the CDR3, the DNA is TGTGCCAGCATCCCGGGACAGGGGAACACTGAAGCTTTCTTT.

This chain connects TRBV15 to TRBJ1-1; D not resolved. The CDR3 is made up of 12 amino acids. V was cut by 0 bases and J by 7 bases, with 6 bases left in between. Germline V gene lookup returns CDR1 LNHNV and CDR2 YYDKDF (reference sequence). The CDR3 loop is CATSRDGVEAFF. In DNA form, the CDR3 reads TGTGCCACCAGCAGAGACGGAGTTGAAGCTTTCTTT.

V usage is TRBV7-6 and J usage is TRBJ1-2; 7 nucleotides align to TRBD1. Germline CDR1 reads SGHVS; CDR2 reads FNYEAQ. The length of the CDR3 is 13 residues. V lost 5 bases and J lost 4; bases outside the gene matches: 4. The DNA for the CDR3 is TGTGCCAGCAGCCTGGGACAGAGCTATGGCTACACCTTC. This translates into CASSLGQSYGYTF.

The chain employs TRBV6-4 and TRBJ1-2; maybe TRBD1 (5 bases). Trimming stripped 7 bases from V and 7 bases from J, with 19 bases between. This CDR3 spans 14 amino acids. Germline V lookup: CDR1 MRHNA, CDR2 SNTAGT. The CDR3, as DNA: TGTGCCAGCAAGTCCGGGACTTTCGACCGTGGCTACACCTTC. Encoded protein: CASKSGTFDRGYTF.

The J gene is TRBJ2-7, the V gene TRBV4-1; TRBD2 matches 7 bases. The V and J ends lost 4 bases and 1 base, in that order; junction bases with no gene match: 10. The CDR3 is 16 residues long. Germline CDR1 is MGHRA and CDR2 is YSYEKL. The chain's CDR3 is CASSRSAGKVSYEQYF. DNA of the CDR3: TGCGCCAGCAGCCGCTCAGCGGGAAAGGTGTCCTACGAGCAGTACTTC.

The gene calls are TRBV4-1 and TRBJ2-3, with 14 positions matching TRBD2. This CDR3 comprises 17 residues. Germline V gene data show CDR1 as MGHRA and CDR2 as YSYEKL. V trimming: 1 base; J trimming: 3 bases; junction bases outside the gene matches: 3. CDR3 amino acids: CASSQAGTSGGTDTQYF. The CDR3 DNA reads TGCGCCAGCAGCCAAGCCGGGACTAGCGGGGGAACAGATACGCAGTATTTT.

The chain uses TRBV9 and TRBJ2-2, with a possible D match to TRBD2 (5 bases). This CDR3 is 15 amino acids long. The V end was cut by 0 bases, the J end by 4 bases, with 10 bases between. The germline CDR1 and CDR2 sequences are SGDLS and YYNGEE. DNA of the CDR3: TGTGCCAGCAGCGTAGCGGGAAGGGTCACCGGGGAGCTGTTTTTT. Translated, it gives CASSVAGRVTGELFF. The full variable domain, in which reference TRBV9 and TRBJ2-2 provide the parts outside the CDR3, is DSGVTQTPKHLITATGQRVTLRCSPRSGDLSVYWYQQSLDQGLQFLIQYYNGEERAKGNILERFSAQQFPDLHSELNLSSLELGDSALYFCASSVAGRVTGELFFGEGSRLTVL.

The chain is built from TRBV5-1 and TRBJ2-3, with 7 bases that match TRBD1. Trimming removed 2 bases from V and 4 bases from J; junction bases left unmatched: 4. In germline, CDR1 is SGHRS, CDR2 YFSETQ. The CDR3 has 14 residues. CDR3 bases: TGCGCCAGCAGCTTAGGGACAGAATCAGATACGCAGTATTTT. Its protein product is CASSLGTESDTQYF.

The DNA for the CDR3 is TGCAGCGTTGTGGGGGCCACTGAAGCTTTCTTT. As protein: CSVVGATEAFF. The genes are TRBV29-1 and TRBJ1-1, with D maybe TRBD1 (6 bases). Trimming removed 4 bases from V and 4 bases from J, with 7 bases in between. This CDR3 has 11 amino acids. Germline V gene sequence: CDR1 SQVTM, CDR2 ANQGSEA.

This sequence joins TRBV28 and TRBJ2-3; 12 bases align to TRBD2. The trim removed 5 bases at V and 2 bases at J, leaving 8 bases unmatched. The CDR3 totals 17 residues. Germline V gene lookup returns CDR1 MDHEN and CDR2 SYDVKM. CDR3 coding DNA: TGTGCCAGCAGTCTCCGGACTAGCGGGGCCTTCACAGATACGCAGTATTTT. This sequence encodes CASSLRTSGAFTDTQYF.

This sequence joins TRBV30 and TRBJ1-2; tentative D call: TRBD1 (6 bases). CDR1 and CDR2 from the germline V gene are GTSNPN and SVGIG (reference sequence). Trimming took off 2 bases at V and 4 bases at J, with 17 bases between the two ends. The CDR3 length is 15 residues. The CDR3 bases are TGTGCCTGGAGTTGGATGGAAGGGGGTTTCTATGGCTACACCTTC. Translation: CAWSWMEGGFYGYTF.

The J gene is TRBJ2-5, the V gene TRBV29-1; the match to TRBD1 covers 9 bases. This CDR3 is 13 amino acids long. The germline V gene has CDR1 SQVTM and CDR2 ANQGSEA. Trimming cost V 7 bases and J 4 bases; bases outside gene matches: 7. CDR3 region: CSENRGLGETQYF. CDR3 sequence (DNA): TGCAGCGAAAACAGGGGGCTGGGAGAGACCCAGTACTTC.

The genes are TRBV6-5 and TRBJ2-7; no clear D. The CDR3 runs to 11 residues. Germline lookup yields CDR1 MNHEY and CDR2 SVGAGI. Trimming cost V 4 bases and J 5 bases, with 6 bases left between them. The CDR3 spells CASSSRNEQYF. CDR3 sequence (DNA): TGTGCCAGCAGTTCTAGGAACGAGCAGTACTTC.